These 4 T cell receptor beta chains were all obtained from the same sample, sequenced in a study of siplizumab effects on memory and regulatory T cells. Sequencing was performed with immunoSEQ multiplex PCR; in TCRdb, only in-frame clones are kept and a portion is missing. The table lists around 100,000 clones, more than 90% of them singletons. Input material: CD4+ T cells sorted from blood. The receptors were sampled from a human donor in good health.

This clone was counted a single time. CDR3 sequence (DNA): TGTGCCAGCAGCTTAGGGAGCACAGATACGCAGTATTTT. This encodes CASSLGSTDTQYF. This sequence joins TRBV11-2 and TRBJ2-3; unclear D gene. The CDR3 runs to 13 residues. V was clipped by 1 base and J by 0 bases, with 2 bases between them. CDR1 is SGHAT, CDR2 FQNNGV, per germline.

J is TRBJ2-1 and V is TRBV5-6, with D perhaps TRBD2 (5 bases). Trimming removed 1 base from V and 9 bases from J, with 8 bases in between. This CDR3 region has 12 residues. Per germline, CDR1 SGHDT and CDR2 YYEEEE. The CDR3 spells CASSLSGVEQFF. The CDR3 nucleotides are TGTGCCAGCAGCTTGTCCGGGGTTGAGCAGTTCTTC.

CDR3 in DNA: TGTGCCAGCGCCAGTATTAGCACAGATACGCAGTATTTT. This translates into CASASISTDTQYF. The V and J genes are TRBV6-1 and TRBJ2-3; D gene unclear. Trimming removed 8 bases from V and 0 bases from J, with 9 bases in between. CDR1 and CDR2 (germline): MNHNS, SASEGT. The CDR3 is made up of 13 amino acids.

The chain joins TRBV4-2 to TRBJ1-2, with 11 positions matching TRBD1. V shed 4 bases and J 7 bases; nucleotides not matched to a gene: 8. CDR1 and CDR2 (germline): LGHNA, YNFKEQ. The CDR3 contains 15 residues. CDR3: CASSPPGQGERGYTF. CDR3 nucleotides: TGTGCCAGCAGCCCCCCGGGACAGGGGGAACGTGGCTACACCTTC.